What follows are 26 T cell receptor beta chains derived from one specimen sequenced in a study of cytomegalovirus exposure and HLA in healthy donors. Primers: 60 Vbeta forward and 13 Jbeta reverse. Clones were read by immunoSEQ multiplex PCR, and TCRdb kept only the in-frame ones, dropping some. The sample has 150,000 to 200,000 clones, 79% seen once. The sample comprised PBMCs. The receptors come from a woman aged 45 to 65 in good health and CMV-seronegative.

As to this clone: Germline and junction disagree at one end, which may indicate a read error. This chain links TRBV7-9 with TRBJ2-1; TRBD2 matches 7 bases. CDR1 is SEHNR and CDR2 is FQNEAQ in the germline V gene (reference sequence). The CDR3 covers 15 residues. DNA for the CDR3: TGTTCCAGCATCCCGCTGGGGGGGGGTTACAATGAGCAGTTCTTC. This codes for CSSIPLGGGYNEQFF.

This CDR3 is CASSRTAGGLRGTDTQYF. DNA of the CDR3: TGCGCCAGCAGCCGGACGGCGGGGGGGCTCCGGGGCACAGATACGCAGTATTTT. The rearrangement uses TRBV4-3 and TRBJ2-3, with 9 bases fitting TRBD2. Germline V gene data show CDR1 as LGHNA and CDR2 as YSLEER. Trimming cost V 4 bases and J 1 base; bases outside gene matches: 12. The CDR3 has 18 residues.

V usage is TRBV2 and J usage is TRBJ2-1, with 11 nucleotides matching TRBD1. The CDR3 is made up of 14 amino acids. With 6 bases clipped from V and 7 bases from J, the junction kept 5 bases outside the gene matches. Germline V gene lookup returns CDR1 SNHLY and CDR2 FYNNEI. The CDR3 DNA reads as TGTGCCAGCAGGTACGGACAGGGGGCGAATGAGCAGTTCTTC. Its translation: CASRYGQGANEQFF.

The chain combines TRBV2 with TRBJ2-5; 8 nucleotides line up with TRBD2. The CDR3 has 14 amino acids. J gave up 5 bases and V 6 bases, and 8 bases lay outside the gene matches. CDR1 is SNHLY, CDR2 FYNNEI, per germline. This CDR3 reads CASRRTSPGETQYF. The CDR3 DNA sequence: TGTGCCAGCAGACGGACTAGCCCCGGGGAGACCCAGTACTTC.

The chain combines TRBV4-1 with TRBJ2-3; 8 nucleotides align to TRBD2. The CDR3 is 16 amino acids. The V gene end was trimmed by 4 bases and the J gene end by 4 bases; junction bases not matched to a gene: 10. Germline values: CDR1 MGHRA, CDR2 YSYEKL. The DNA of the CDR3 is TGCGCCAGCAGCCCCCGAGAGCGGGAGATGGCAGATACGCAGTATTTT. This gives the protein CASSPREREMADTQYF.

V and J are TRBV19 and TRBJ1-2; D is ambiguous. Germline CDR1 reads LNHDA; CDR2 reads SQIVND (reference sequence). V was shortened by 5 bases and J by 4 bases, with 14 bases between the two germline ends. The CDR3 is 14 amino acids. The CDR3 is CASSDRKPGYGYTF. The CDR3 DNA reads as TGTGCCAGTAGTGACCGAAAGCCGGGCTATGGCTACACCTTC.

V and J are TRBV7-2 and TRBJ1-2; D unresolved. Trimming pared 1 base from V and 4 bases from J, leaving 10 bases between. Germline loops: CDR1 SGHTA, CDR2 FQGNSA. There are 14 residues in the CDR3. Here the CDR3 reads CASSLDTGIYGYTF. In nucleotides, the CDR3 is TGTGCCAGCAGCTTAGATACGGGGATCTATGGCTACACCTTC.

The gene calls are TRBV5-1 and TRBJ2-1; possible D gene TRBD2, 5 bases. The CDR3 spans 16 residues. Germline V gene lookup returns CDR1 SGHRS and CDR2 YFSETQ. The ends were cut back, 2 bases at V and 7 bases at J, with 19 bases in the middle. The CDR3 DNA follows: TGCGCCAGCAGCTTTCATCAGACGGTACGAGGGAATGAGCAGTTCTTC. This sequence encodes CASSFHQTVRGNEQFF. Filled out from reference TRBV5-1 and TRBJ2-1, the complete variable domain reads KAGVTQTPRYLIKTRGQQVTLSCSPISGHRSVSWYQQTPGQGLQFLFEYFSETQRNKGNFPGRFSGRQFSNSRSEMNVSTLELGDSALYLCASSFHQTVRGNEQFFGPGTRLTVL.

The rearrangement joins TRBV6-1 to TRBJ2-2, with a possible D match to TRBD2 (5 bases). The germline V and J ends were trimmed by 5 bases and 5 bases, with 12 bases remaining between them. Germline CDR1 reads MNHNS; CDR2 reads SASEGT. The CDR3 has 14 amino acids. The CDR3 region is CASSPSSGTGELFF. The CDR3 DNA sequence: TGTGCCAGCAGTCCATCCTCGGGAACCGGGGAGCTGTTTTTT.

This chain links TRBV6-6 with TRBJ2-1, with TRBD2 matching over 9 bases. The CDR3 loop spans 16 amino acids. Per the germline V gene, CDR1 is MNHNY and CDR2 is SVGAGI (reference sequence). Losses at the gene ends were 7 bases for V and 6 bases for J; bases not matched to a gene: 13. The DNA for the CDR3 is TGTGCCAGCACCTCACGGGGGAGCGGGGGGTCCAATGAGCAGTTCTTC. This translates into CASTSRGSGGSNEQFF.

This clone occurred a few times. V and J are TRBV5-6 and TRBJ1-2; 7 bases align to TRBD1. This CDR3 is 15 amino acids long. After removal of 2 bases from V and 6 bases from J, the junction contained 10 bases not matched to a gene. Germline assignment: CDR1 SGHDT and CDR2 YYEEEE. In nucleotides, the CDR3 is TGTGCCAGCAGCTTAATTGGTCAGGGGGGCCATGGCTACACCTTC. Its translation: CASSLIGQGGHGYTF.

This chain joins TRBV18 and TRBJ2-5, with TRBD1 matching over 7 bases. The DNA end lines up better with TRBJ2-7; the J call may be wrong. The CDR3 covers 17 residues. Germline V lookup: CDR1 KGHSH, CDR2 LQKENI. The CDR3 sequence: CASSPSTGKPTNYEQYF. The CDR3 region has the DNA TGTGCCAGCTCACCGTCGACAGGGAAGCCTACTAACTACGAGCAGTACTTC.

Turning to this clone: A read error may account for a junction end that differs from germline. V and J are TRBV27 and TRBJ2-1, with 12 bases fitting TRBD2. Germline CDR1 and CDR2: MNHEY and SMNVEV (reference sequence). The CDR3 has 14 amino acids. CDR3 in amino acids: CASRGTSGRPPCVF. CDR3 sequence (DNA): TGTGCCAGCAGAGGAACTAGCGGGAGGCCACCTTGCGTCTTC.

This clone was seen a handful of times. V usage is TRBV7-9 and J usage is TRBJ2-1; possible D gene TRBD2, 5 bases. This CDR3 spans 15 amino acids. Trimming pared 5 bases from V and 7 bases from J, leaving 18 bases between. Germline V gene sequence: CDR1 SEHNR, CDR2 FQNEAQ (reference sequence). The CDR3 loop reads CASSPRVEGFNEQFF. The DNA for the CDR3 is TGTGCCAGCAGCCCAAGAGTTGAGGGATTTAATGAGCAGTTCTTC.

The CDR3 reads CASSSDRGEPQHF. In nucleotides, the CDR3 is TGTGCCAGCAGTTCCGACAGGGGGGAGCCCCAGCATTTT. The chain recombines TRBV6-5 with TRBJ1-5; 9 nucleotides agree with TRBD1. Trimming cost V 4 bases and J 8 bases; bases outside gene matches: 3. The CDR3 totals 13 residues. Per germline, CDR1 MNHEY and CDR2 SVGAGI.

This chain uses TRBV7-9 with TRBJ2-7; weak D call: TRBD1 (6 bases). Trimming shortened V by 1 base and J by 1 base, and 14 bases separated the two germline ends. Germline lookup yields CDR1 SEHNR and CDR2 FQNEAQ (reference sequence). CDR3 length: 16 residues. CDR3 nucleotide sequence: TGTGCCAGCAGCTTAGATCTCGGACAGTCTTCCTACGAGCAGTACTTC. Its translation is CASSLDLGQSSYEQYF.

DNA of the CDR3: TGTGCCAGCAGCCAAGACGGACATAACTACGAGCAGTACTTC. Translated: CASSQDGHNYEQYF. The chain carries TRBV4-2 and TRBJ2-7, with D tentatively TRBD1 (5 bases). This CDR3 is 14 amino acids long. Germline V CDR1 and CDR2: LGHNA, YNFKEQ. V lost 0 bases and J 3 bases, leaving 9 bases between the germline ends.

V gene TRBV27 combines with J gene TRBJ1-2, with TRBD1 as a possible D gene (6 bases). CDR1 is MNHEY, CDR2 SMNVEV, per germline (reference sequence). The CDR3 has 16 amino acids. V was cut by 2 bases and J by 4 bases, with 17 bases left in between. CDR3 region: CASSLRLGAASYGYTF. CDR3 nucleotides: TGTGCCAGCAGTTTAAGGCTGGGGGCAGCTAGCTATGGCTACACCTTC.

V gene TRBV29-1 combines with J gene TRBJ1-2; D gene ambiguous. This CDR3 contains 10 residues. The V end was cut by 3 bases, the J end by 5 bases, with 4 bases between. Germline CDR1 is SQVTM and CDR2 is ANQGSEA. CDR3 in DNA: TGCAGCGTTGATATTTATGGCTACACCTTC. This gives the protein CSVDIYGYTF. The full variable domain, rest sourced from reference TRBV29-1 and TRBJ1-2, is SAVISQKPSRDICQRGTSLTIQCQVDSQVTMMFWYRQQPGQSLTLIATANQGSEATYESGFVIDKFPISRPNLTFSTLTVSNMSPEDSSIYLCSVDIYGYTFGSGTRLTVV.

The CDR3 is CASSFGQSYEQYF. CDR3 coding DNA: TGTGCCAGCAGCTTTGGGCAGTCCTACGAGCAGTACTTC. The chain uses TRBV7-2 and TRBJ2-7; D not certain. Germline V CDR1 and CDR2: SGHTA, FQGNSA. Trimming removed 3 bases from V and 1 base from J, with 7 bases in between. This CDR3 has 13 residues.

The chain recombines TRBV28 with TRBJ1-2; D unclear. The CDR3 covers 12 residues. The V end lost 4 bases, the J end lost 8 bases, and 11 bases lay between the germline ends. CDR1 is MDHEN, CDR2 SYDVKM, per germline. CDR3 amino acids: CASSSLPRGYTF. CDR3 nucleotides: TGTGCCAGCAGTTCACTTCCACGGGGCTACACCTTC.

The chain recombines TRBV30 with TRBJ1-6; TRBD1 aligns across 10 bases. The CDR3 runs to 15 residues. J lost 9 bases, V lost 4 bases, and 9 bases had no gene match. The germline gives CDR1 GTSNPN, CDR2 SVGIG (reference sequence). CDR3 region: CAWTRDRGSGSPLHF. The CDR3 DNA reads TGTGCCTGGACCAGGGACAGGGGATCAGGTTCACCCCTCCACTTT.

The V call is TRBV19, the J call TRBJ1-5, with 10 bases fitting TRBD1. This CDR3 region has 14 residues. Germline V gene data show CDR1 as LNHDA and CDR2 as SQIVND (reference sequence). The CDR3 sequence is CAAAPTGGHQPQHF. The CDR3 bases are TGTGCTGCCGCCCCGACAGGGGGCCATCAGCCCCAGCATTTT.

As DNA, the CDR3 is TGTGCCAGCAGTACCACAGGGAGAGCGGGATCACCCCTCCACTTT. As protein: CASSTTGRAGSPLHF. This chain joins TRBV28 and TRBJ1-6; maybe TRBD1 (6 bases). Trimming removed 5 bases from V and 10 bases from J, with 18 bases in between. Germline values: CDR1 MDHEN, CDR2 SYDVKM. The CDR3 totals 15 residues. Full variable domain (outside the CDR3, taken from reference TRBV28 and TRBJ1-6): DVKVTQSSRYLVKRTGEKVFLECVQDMDHENMFWYRQDPGLGLRLIYFSYDVKMKEKGDIPEGYSVSREKKERFSLILESASTNQTSMYLCASSTTGRAGSPLHFGNGTRLTVT.

This clone appeared a single time. The V and J genes are TRBV28 and TRBJ1-2; D may be TRBD1 (6 bases). CDR1 MDHEN and CDR2 SYDVKM come from the germline V gene. V was clipped by 7 bases and J by 1 base, with 13 bases between them. The CDR3 has 14 residues. In DNA, the CDR3 is TGTGCCAGCATAAAGGGACATCTTAACTATGGCTACACCTTC. Amino acid sequence: CASIKGHLNYGYTF.

This clone was counted between two and nine times. The gene calls are TRBV18 and TRBJ1-4; D uncertain. The V and J ends lost 3 bases and 3 bases respectively, with 14 bases between them. Germline CDR1 is KGHSH and CDR2 is LQKENI. CDR3 length equals 16 residues. The CDR3 DNA sequence: TGTGCCAGCTCACCCCAGGATATCTCGGCTAATGAAAAACTGTTTTTT. Translated: CASSPQDISANEKLFF.